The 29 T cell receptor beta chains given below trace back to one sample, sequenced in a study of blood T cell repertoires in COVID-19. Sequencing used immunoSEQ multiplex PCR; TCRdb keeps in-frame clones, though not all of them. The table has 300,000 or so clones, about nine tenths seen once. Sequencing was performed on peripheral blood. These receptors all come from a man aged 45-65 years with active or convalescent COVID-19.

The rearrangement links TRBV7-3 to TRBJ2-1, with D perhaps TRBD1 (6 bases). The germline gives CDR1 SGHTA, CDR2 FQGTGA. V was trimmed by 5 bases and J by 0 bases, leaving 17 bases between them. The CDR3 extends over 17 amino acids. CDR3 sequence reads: CASSLEGTRSSYNEQFF. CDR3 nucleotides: TGTGCCAGCAGCCTAGAAGGGACAAGGAGCTCCTACAATGAGCAGTTCTTC.

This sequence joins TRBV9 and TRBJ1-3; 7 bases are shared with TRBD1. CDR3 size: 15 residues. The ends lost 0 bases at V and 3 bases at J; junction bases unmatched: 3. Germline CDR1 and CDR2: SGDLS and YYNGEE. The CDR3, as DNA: TGTGCCAGCAGCGTAGGACAGGGTGGTGGAAACACCATATATTTT. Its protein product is CASSVGQGGGNTIYF.

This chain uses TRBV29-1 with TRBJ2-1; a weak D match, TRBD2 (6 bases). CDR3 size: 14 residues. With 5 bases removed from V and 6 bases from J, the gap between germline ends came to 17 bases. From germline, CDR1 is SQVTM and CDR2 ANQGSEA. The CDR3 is CSVSTSRIGNEQFF. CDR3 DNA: TGCAGCGTTTCGACTAGTAGAATAGGCAATGAGCAGTTCTTC.

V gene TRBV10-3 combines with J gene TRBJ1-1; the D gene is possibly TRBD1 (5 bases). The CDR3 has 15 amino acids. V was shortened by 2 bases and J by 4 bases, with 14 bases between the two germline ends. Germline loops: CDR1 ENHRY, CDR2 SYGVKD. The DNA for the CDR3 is TGTGCCATCAGTGAGGGAGGGGCAGGAGGCACTGAAGCTTTCTTT. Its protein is CAISEGGAGGTEAFF.

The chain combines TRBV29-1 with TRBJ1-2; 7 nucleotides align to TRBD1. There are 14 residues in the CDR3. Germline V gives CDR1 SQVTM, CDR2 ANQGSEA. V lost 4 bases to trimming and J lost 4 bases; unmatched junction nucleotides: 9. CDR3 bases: TGCAGCGTTGTCCCTTTAGGGGGCGGCTATGGCTACACCTTC. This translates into CSVVPLGGGYGYTF.

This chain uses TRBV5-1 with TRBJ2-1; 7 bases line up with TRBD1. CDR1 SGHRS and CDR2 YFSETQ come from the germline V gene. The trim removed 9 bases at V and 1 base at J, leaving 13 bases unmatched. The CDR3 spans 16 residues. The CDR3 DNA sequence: TGCGCCAACCACGGACAGGCCGTTATTTCCTACAATGAGCAGTTCTTC. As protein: CANHGQAVISYNEQFF.

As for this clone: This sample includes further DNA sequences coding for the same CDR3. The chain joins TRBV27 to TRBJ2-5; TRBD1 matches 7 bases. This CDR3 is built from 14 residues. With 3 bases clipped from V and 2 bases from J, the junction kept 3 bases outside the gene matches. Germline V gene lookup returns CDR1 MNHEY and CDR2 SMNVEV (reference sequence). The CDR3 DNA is TGTGCCAGCAGTTTGTCGGACAGGCAAGAGACCCAGTACTTC. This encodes CASSLSDRQETQYF.

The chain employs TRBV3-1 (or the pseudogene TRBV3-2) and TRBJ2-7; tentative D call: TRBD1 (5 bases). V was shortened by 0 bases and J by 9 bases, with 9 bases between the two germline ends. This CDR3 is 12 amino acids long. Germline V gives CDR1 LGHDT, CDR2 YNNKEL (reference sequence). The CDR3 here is CASSQDERGQYF. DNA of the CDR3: TGTGCCAGCAGCCAAGACGAAAGGGGGCAGTACTTC.

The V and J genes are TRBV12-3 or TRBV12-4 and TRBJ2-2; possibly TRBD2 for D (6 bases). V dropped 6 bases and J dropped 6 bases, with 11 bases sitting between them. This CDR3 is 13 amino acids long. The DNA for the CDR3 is TGTGCCAGCAGGCCGAGGGAGGCCGGGGAGCTGTTTTTT. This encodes CASRPREAGELFF.

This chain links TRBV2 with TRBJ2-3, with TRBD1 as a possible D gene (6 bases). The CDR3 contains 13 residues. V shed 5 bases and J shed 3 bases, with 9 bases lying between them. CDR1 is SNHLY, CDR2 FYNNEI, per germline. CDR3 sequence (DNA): TGTGCCAGCAGTCGGGACATAACAGATACGCAGTATTTT. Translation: CASSRDITDTQYF.

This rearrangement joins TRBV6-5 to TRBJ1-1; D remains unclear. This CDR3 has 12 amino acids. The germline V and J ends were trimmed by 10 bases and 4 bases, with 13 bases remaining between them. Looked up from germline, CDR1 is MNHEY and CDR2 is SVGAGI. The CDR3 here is CATREGGTEAFF. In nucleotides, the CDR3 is TGTGCCACCAGAGAGGGTGGCACTGAAGCTTTCTTT.

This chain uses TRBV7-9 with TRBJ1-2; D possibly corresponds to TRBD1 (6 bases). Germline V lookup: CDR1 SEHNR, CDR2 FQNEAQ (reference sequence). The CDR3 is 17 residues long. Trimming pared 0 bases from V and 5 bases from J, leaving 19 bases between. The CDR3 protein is CASSLARRTGQLYGYTF. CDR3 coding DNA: TGTGCCAGCAGCTTAGCAAGACGGACTGGACAGCTGTATGGCTACACCTTC.

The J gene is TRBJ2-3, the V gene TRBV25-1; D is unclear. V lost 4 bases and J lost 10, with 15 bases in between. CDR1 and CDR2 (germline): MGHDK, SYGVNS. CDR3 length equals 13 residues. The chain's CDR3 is CASSGIFSTPQYF. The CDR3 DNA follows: TGTGCCAGCAGTGGTATCTTCTCTACGCCGCAGTATTTT.

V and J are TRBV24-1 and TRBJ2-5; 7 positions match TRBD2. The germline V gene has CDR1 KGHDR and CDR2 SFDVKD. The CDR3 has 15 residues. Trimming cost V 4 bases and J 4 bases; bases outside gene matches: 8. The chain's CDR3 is CATSDPRGEGETQYF. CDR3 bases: TGTGCCACCAGTGACCCGCGCGGGGAGGGAGAGACCCAGTACTTC.

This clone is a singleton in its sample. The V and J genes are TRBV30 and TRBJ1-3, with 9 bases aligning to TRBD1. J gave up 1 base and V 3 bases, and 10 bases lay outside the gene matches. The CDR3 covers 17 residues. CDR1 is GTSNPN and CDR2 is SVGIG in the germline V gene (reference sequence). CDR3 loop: CAWRGGTGLRSGNTIYF. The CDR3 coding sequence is TGTGCCTGGAGGGGGGGGACAGGGCTAAGGTCTGGAAACACCATATATTTT.

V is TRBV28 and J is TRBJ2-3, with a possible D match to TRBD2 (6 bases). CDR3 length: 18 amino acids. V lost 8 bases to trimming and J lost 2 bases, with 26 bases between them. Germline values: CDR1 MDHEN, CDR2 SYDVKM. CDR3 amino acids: CASLGLKEGLGTTDTQYF. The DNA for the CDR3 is TGTGCCAGCCTAGGGTTGAAGGAGGGTTTAGGGACCACAGATACGCAGTATTTT.

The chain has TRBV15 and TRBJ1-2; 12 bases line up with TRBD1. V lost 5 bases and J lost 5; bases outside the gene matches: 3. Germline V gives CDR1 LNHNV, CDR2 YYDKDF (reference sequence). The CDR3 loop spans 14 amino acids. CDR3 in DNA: TGTGCCACCAGCGGGGGACAGGGGGCGTATGGCTACACCTTC. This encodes CATSGGQGAYGYTF.

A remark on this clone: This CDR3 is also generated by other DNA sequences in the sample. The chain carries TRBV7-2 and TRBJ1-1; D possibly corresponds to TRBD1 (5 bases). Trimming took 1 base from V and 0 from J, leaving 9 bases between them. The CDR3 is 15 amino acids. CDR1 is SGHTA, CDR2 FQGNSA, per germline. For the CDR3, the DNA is TGTGCCAGCAGCTTAGTGGCAGGGATGAACACTGAAGCTTTCTTT. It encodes CASSLVAGMNTEAFF. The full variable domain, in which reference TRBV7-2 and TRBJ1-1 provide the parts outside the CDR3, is GAGVSQSPSNKVTEKGKDVELRCDPISGHTALYWYRQSLGQGLEFLIYFQGNSAPDKSGLPSDRFSAERTGGSVSTLTIQRTQQEDSAVYLCASSLVAGMNTEAFFGQGTRLTVV.

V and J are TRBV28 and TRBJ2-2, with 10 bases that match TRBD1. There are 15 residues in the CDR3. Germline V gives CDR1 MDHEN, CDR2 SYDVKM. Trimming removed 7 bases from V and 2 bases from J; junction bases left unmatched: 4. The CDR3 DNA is TGTGCCAGCACTGGACAGGGGGTAAACACCGGGGAGCTGTTTTTT. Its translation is CASTGQGVNTGELFF.

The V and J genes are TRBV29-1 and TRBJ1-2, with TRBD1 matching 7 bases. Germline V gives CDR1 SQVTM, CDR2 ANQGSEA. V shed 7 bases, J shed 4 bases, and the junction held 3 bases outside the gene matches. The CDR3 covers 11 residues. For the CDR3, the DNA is TGCAGCGCCGGGACAGTCTATGGCTACACCTTC. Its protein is CSAGTVYGYTF.

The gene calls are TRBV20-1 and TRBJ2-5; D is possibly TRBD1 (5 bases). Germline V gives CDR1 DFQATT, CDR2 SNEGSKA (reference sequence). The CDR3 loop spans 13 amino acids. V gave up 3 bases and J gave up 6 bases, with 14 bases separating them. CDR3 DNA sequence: TGCAGTGCTAGTATGGTGACAGTCCAGACCCAGTACTTC. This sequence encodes CSASMVTVQTQYF.

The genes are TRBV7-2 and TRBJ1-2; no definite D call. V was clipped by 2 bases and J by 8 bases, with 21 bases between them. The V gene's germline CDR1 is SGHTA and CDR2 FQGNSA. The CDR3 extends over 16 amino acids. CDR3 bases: TGTGCCAGCAGCTTATTTCCCTCCCCGGTAGAAATAGGCTACACCTTC. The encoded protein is CASSLFPSPVEIGYTF. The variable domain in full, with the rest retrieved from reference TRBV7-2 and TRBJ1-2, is GAGVSQSPSNKVTEKGKDVELRCDPISGHTALYWYRQSLGQGLEFLIYFQGNSAPDKSGLPSDRFSAERTGGSVSTLTIQRTQQEDSAVYLCASSLFPSPVEIGYTFGSGTRLTVV.

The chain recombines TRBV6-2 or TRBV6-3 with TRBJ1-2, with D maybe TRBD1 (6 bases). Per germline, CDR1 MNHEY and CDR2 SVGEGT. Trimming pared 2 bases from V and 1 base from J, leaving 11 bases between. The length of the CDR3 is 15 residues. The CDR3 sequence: CASSYNREINYGYTF. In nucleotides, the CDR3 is TGTGCCAGCAGTTACAACAGGGAGATTAACTATGGCTACACCTTC.

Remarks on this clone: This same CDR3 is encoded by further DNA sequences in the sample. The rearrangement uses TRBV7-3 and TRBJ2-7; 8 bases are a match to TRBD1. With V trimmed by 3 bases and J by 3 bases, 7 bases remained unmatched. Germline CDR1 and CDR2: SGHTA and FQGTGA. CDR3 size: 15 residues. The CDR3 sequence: CASSLTGTGGYEQYF. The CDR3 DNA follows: TGTGCCAGCAGCTTGACCGGGACAGGAGGCTACGAGCAGTACTTC.

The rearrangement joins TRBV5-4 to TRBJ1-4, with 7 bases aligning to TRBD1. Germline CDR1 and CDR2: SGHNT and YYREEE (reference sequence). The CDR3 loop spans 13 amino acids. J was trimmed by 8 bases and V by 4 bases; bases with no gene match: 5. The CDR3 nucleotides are TGTGCCAGCAGCATGGGACAGATCGAAAAACTGTTTTTT. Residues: CASSMGQIEKLFF.

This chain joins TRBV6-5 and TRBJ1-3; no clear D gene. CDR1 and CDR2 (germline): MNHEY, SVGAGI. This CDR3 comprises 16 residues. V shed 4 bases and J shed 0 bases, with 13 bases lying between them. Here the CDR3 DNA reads TGTGCCAGCAGTTTCGGAGGAACGGACTCTGGAAACACCATATATTTT. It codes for CASSFGGTDSGNTIYF.

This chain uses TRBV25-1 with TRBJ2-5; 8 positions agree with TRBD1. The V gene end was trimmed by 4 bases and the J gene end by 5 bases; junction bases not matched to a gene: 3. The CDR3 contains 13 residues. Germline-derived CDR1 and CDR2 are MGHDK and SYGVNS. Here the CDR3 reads CASSAGQGETQYF. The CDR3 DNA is TGTGCCAGCAGTGCCGGACAGGGCGAGACCCAGTACTTC.

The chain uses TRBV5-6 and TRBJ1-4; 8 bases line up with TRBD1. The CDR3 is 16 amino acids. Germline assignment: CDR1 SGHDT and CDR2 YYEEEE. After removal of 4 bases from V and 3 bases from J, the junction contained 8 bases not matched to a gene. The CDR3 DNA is TGTGCCAGCAGCACCGAACGGACAGGGTCTAATGAAAAACTGTTTTTT. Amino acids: CASSTERTGSNEKLFF.

This CDR3 is CASSIAEVPNQETQYF. The DNA of the CDR3 is TGTGCCAGTAGTATAGCAGAAGTCCCAAACCAAGAGACCCAGTACTTC. The J gene is TRBJ2-5, the V gene TRBV19; D remains ambiguous. The germline V and J ends were trimmed by 1 base and 0 bases, with 12 bases remaining between them. CDR1 is LNHDA and CDR2 is SQIVND in the germline V gene (reference sequence). The CDR3 consists of 16 residues.